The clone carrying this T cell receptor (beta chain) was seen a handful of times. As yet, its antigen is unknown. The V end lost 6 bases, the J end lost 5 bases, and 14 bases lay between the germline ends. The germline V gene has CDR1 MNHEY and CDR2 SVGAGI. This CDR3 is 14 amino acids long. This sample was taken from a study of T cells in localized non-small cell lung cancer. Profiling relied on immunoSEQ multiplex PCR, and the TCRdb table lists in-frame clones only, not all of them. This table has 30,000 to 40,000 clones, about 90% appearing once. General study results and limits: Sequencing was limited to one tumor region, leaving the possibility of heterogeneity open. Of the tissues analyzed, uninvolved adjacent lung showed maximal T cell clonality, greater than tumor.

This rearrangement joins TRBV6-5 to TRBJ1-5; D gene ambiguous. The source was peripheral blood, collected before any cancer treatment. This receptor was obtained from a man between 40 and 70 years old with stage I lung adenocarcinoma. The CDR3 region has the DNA TGTGCCAGCAGCCCAGTTGGGCCCCATCAGCCCCAGCATTTT. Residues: CASSPVGPHQPQHF.